This T cell receptor (beta chain) derives from a study of blood T cell repertoires in COVID-19. Turning to the study itself: Italy, Spain and the United States were the sources of the convalescent and acute COVID-19 samples.

The CDR3 has 12 residues. The V gene's germline CDR1 is SNHLY and CDR2 FYNNEI. Trimming took 2 bases from V and 8 from J, leaving 7 bases between them. Method: immunoSEQ multiplex PCR; TCRdb's copy keeps in-frame clones and lacks some. The data show about 150,000 clones, roughly 89% seen once. Sequenced input: peripheral blood. The gene calls are TRBV2 and TRBJ1-3; no clear D. The clonotype comes from a man between 60 and 75 years old with active or convalescent COVID-19. CDR3 region: CASSEFSDTIYF. CDR3 in DNA: TGTGCCAGCAGTGAATTTTCCGACACCATATATTTT. Variable domain in full (rest from reference TRBV2 and TRBJ1-3): EPEVTQTPSHQVTQMGQEVILRCVPISNHLYFYWYRQILGQKVEFLVSFYNNEISEKSEIFDDQFSVERPDGSNFTLKIRSTKLEDSAMYFCASSEFSDTIYFGEGSWLTVV.